The entry below describes one T cell receptor (beta chain). Its antigen is unknown. This sample was included in a study of cytomegalovirus exposure and HLA in healthy donors. Overall study results and limits: In a later analysis, first-cohort TCR clusters were found to tend to co-occur in the 130 or so validation repertoires.

Donors were drawn from the approximately 120-subject validation cohort, separate from the roughly 700-subject first cohort. Germline lookup yields CDR1 SEHNR and CDR2 FQNEAQ (reference sequence). The ends lost 5 bases at V and 4 bases at J; junction bases unmatched: 9. The length of the CDR3 is 15 residues. Generated by immunoSEQ multiplex PCR, the TCRdb table keeps only in-frame clones and is missing some. The table records 90,000 to 150,000 clones, about 83% of them present only once. What was sequenced was PBMCs. V and J are TRBV7-9 and TRBJ2-5; 8 positions match TRBD1. This sequence was found in a man aged 18 to 35 in good health and CMV-seronegative. CDR3 in DNA: TGTGCCAGCAGCACTAGACAGGGGCGTCGAGAGACCCAGTACTTC. Its translation: CASSTRQGRRETQYF. The full variable domain, completed using reference TRBV7-9 and TRBJ2-5, is DTGVSQNPRHKITKRGQNVTFRCDPISEHNRLYWYRQTLGQGPEFLTYFQNEAQLEKSRLLSDRFSAERPKGSFSTLEIQRTEQGDSAMYLCASSTRQGRRETQYFGPGTRLLVL.